A selection of T cell receptor beta chains follows, all from one sample in a study of blood T cell repertoires in COVID-19. Data came from immunoSEQ multiplex PCR; TCRdb stores just in-frame clones and leaves some out. This repertoire shows about 100,000 clones, about nine tenths found once; its top ten account for roughly 17%. The sequenced sample was peripheral blood. These receptors were taken from a man aged 50 or older with acute or convalescent COVID-19. Both conserved end residues are part of each CDR3. The D gene is left open where the match is weak. For some rows the clone size is stated as once, few or many, or as a class when expanded; others skip it.

d_gene	v_gene	abundance	j_gene	CDR3nt	CDR3aa
-	TRBV9	-	TRBJ2-3	TGTGCCAGCAGCCCCCCGGGGGTCCGCACAGATACGCAGTATTTT	CASSPPGVRTDTQYF
-	TRBV2	-	TRBJ2-2	TGTGCCAGCAAAGCAGGGACGAACACCGGGGAGCTGTTTTTT	CASKAGTNTGELFF
TRBD1	TRBV19	few	TRBJ2-2	TGTGCCAGTAGTATCCAGGGGGACACCGGGGAGCTGTTTTTT	CASSIQGDTGELFF
-	TRBV6-1	-	TRBJ1-5	TGTGCCAGCAGTGAAGCGAACGACAGATCTCAGCCCCAGCATTTT	CASSEANDRSQPQHF
TRBD1	TRBV6-5	-	TRBJ1-6	TGTGCCAGCACCACAGGGGGCTTACCCCTCCACTTT	CASTTGGLPLHF
TRBD1	TRBV12-5	once	TRBJ1-5	TGTGCTAGTGGTTCGGAAGGGACAGGGGTTCAGCCCCAGCATTTT	CASGSEGTGVQPQHF
TRBD2	TRBV19	-	TRBJ2-3	TGTGCCAGTAGTCCCCGAACCGGACTAGCGGGGGGGCTGGGAGATACGCAGTATTTT	CASSPRTGLAGGLGDTQYF
-	TRBV5-1	-	TRBJ1-4	TGCGCCAGCAGCTTTGGCCGGGGGGAAAAACTGTTTTTT	CASSFGRGEKLFF
-	TRBV5-6	-	TRBJ2-7	TGTGCCAGCAGCTTGGCCCCGTACGAGCAGTACTTC	CASSLAPYEQYF
TRBD1	TRBV5-8	-	TRBJ1-5	TGTGCCAGCAGGAAACCCGGGACAGGGGGCAATCAGCCCCAGCATTTT	CASRKPGTGGNQPQHF
-	TRBV5-1	-	TRBJ2-3	TGCGCCAGCCACACTAAAGATACGCAGTATTTT	CASHTKDTQYF
-	TRBV5-4	-	TRBJ2-5	TGTGCCAGCAGCTTGGGACAGCAAGAGACCCAGTACTTC	CASSLGQQETQYF
TRBD1	TRBV6-6	-	TRBJ1-6	TGTGCCAGCAAACCGGGACAGAGCTATAATTCACCCCTCCACTTT	CASKPGQSYNSPLHF
TRBD2	TRBV9	-	TRBJ2-7	TGTGCCAGCAGCGTGCGGGGGTCCGAGCAGTACTTC	CASSVRGSEQYF
TRBD2	TRBV4-1	-	TRBJ2-3	TGCGCCAGCAGCCAACTGGGACTAGTGACAGATACGCAGTATTTT	CASSQLGLVTDTQYF
-	TRBV3-1/TRBV3-2	-	TRBJ2-7	TGTGCCAGCAGCCAAGTTTCCCGGACTAAACCTTTCTACGAGCAGTACTTC	CASSQVSRTKPFYEQYF
-	TRBV2	-	TRBJ2-7	TGTGCCAGCACCACATTCTACGAGCAGTACTTC	CASTTFYEQYF
TRBD1	TRBV6-5	-	TRBJ1-6	TGTGCCAGCAGTAGGGGGGGACAGGGGGCTTCACCCCTCCACTTT	CASSRGGQGASPLHF
-	TRBV24-1	-	TRBJ1-2	TGTGCCACCAGTTCTGCAGGGAACTATGGCTACACCTTC	CATSSAGNYGYTF
-	TRBV5-6	-	TRBJ1-1	TGTGCCAGCAGCTTGGCGCAGGGTAACACTGAAGCTTTCTTT	CASSLAQGNTEAFF
-	TRBV2	-	TRBJ1-4	TGTGCCTCCCGATGGAGGGGCGAAAAACTGTTTTTT	CASRWRGEKLFF
TRBD1	TRBV6-4	once	TRBJ2-5	TGTGCCAGCAGCACCACTTCCCCCGGGACAGTCAGTCAGTACTTC	CASSTTSPGTVSQYF
-	TRBV3-1/TRBV3-2	-	TRBJ2-5	TGTGCCAGCAGCCAAGGACAACTAGTTGAGGAGACCCAGTACTTC	CASSQGQLVEETQYF
-	TRBV15	-	TRBJ2-3	TGTGCCACCAGCAGAGACACCGGGACATCCTTTCACACAGATACGCAGTATTTT	CATSRDTGTSFHTDTQYF
TRBD1	TRBV28	-	TRBJ1-5	TGTGCCAGCAGCCTAAGGGGGCCCAATCAGCCCCAGCATTTT	CASSLRGPNQPQHF
TRBD1	TRBV7-6	-	TRBJ1-2	TGTGCCAGCAGCTCTTACGAGACAGGGGTGGATGGCTACACCTTC	CASSSYETGVDGYTF
-	TRBV7-9	-	TRBJ2-3	TGTGCCAGCAGCTTAGGGCCTCCCGCAGATACGCAGTATTTT	CASSLGPPADTQYF
-	TRBV24-1	-	TRBJ1-2	TGTGCCACCAGTGAAGAGGGCCGGGGGTATGGCTACACCTTC	CATSEEGRGYGYTF
TRBD1	TRBV30	-	TRBJ1-2	TGTGCCTGGAGTGATGACAGGGGATACGGTGGCTACACCTTC	CAWSDDRGYGGYTF
-	TRBV27	few	TRBJ2-7	TGTGCCAGCAGTAAGCCGGGACAAATCTACGAGCAGTACTTC	CASSKPGQIYEQYF
-	TRBV21-1	-	TRBJ2-3	TGTGCCAGCAGCATCTGGACAGGGCGCACAGATACGCAGTATTTT	CASSIWTGRTDTQYF
TRBD2	TRBV29-1	-	TRBJ2-5	TGCAGCGTTGACGAGCGGGGGGGAATGGAGACCCAGTACTTC	CSVDERGGMETQYF
-	TRBV10-3	-	TRBJ2-1	TGTGCCATCAGTGAACGGGACAATGAGCAGTTCTTC	CAISERDNEQFF
-	TRBV5-1	-	TRBJ2-5	TGCGCCAGCAGCTGGGACTTAGACACGGTTAGCGGAGAGACCCAGTACTTC	CASSWDLDTVSGETQYF
-	TRBV27	-	TRBJ1-1	TGTGCCAGCAGTTTAAGGGGTCCGAACACTGAAGCTTTCTTT	CASSLRGPNTEAFF
-	TRBV3-1/TRBV3-2	-	TRBJ1-1	TGTGCCAGCAGCCATAACAGGGATTTGAACACTGAAGCTTTCTTT	CASSHNRDLNTEAFF
-	TRBV25-1	once	TRBJ1-6	TGTGCCAGCAGTGAAGGGGTAGGGGGCTCCTATAATTCACCCCTCCACTTT	CASSEGVGGSYNSPLHF
-	TRBV2	-	TRBJ2-5	TGTGCCAGCAGTGGTTCCCTCAGTACCCAGTACTTC	CASSGSLSTQYF
TRBD1	TRBV18	-	TRBJ2-1	TGTGCCAGCTCCCCTCGACAGGGGGCGGGTAATGAGCAGTTCTTC	CASSPRQGAGNEQFF
-	TRBV5-5	-	TRBJ2-5	TGTGCCAGCAGCTTGGCCAGGCAGGGGATGGAGACCCAGTACTTC	CASSLARQGMETQYF
TRBD2	TRBV15	-	TRBJ2-4	TGTGCCACCACCGGGGGGGCAAGAAACATTCAGTACTTC	CATTGGARNIQYF
TRBD1	TRBV4-3	-	TRBJ1-5	TGCGCCGCCGGGACAGGGGGCTTTCAGCCCCAGCATTTT	CAAGTGGFQPQHF
-	TRBV9	-	TRBJ1-1	TGTGCCAGCAGCGTCGAAGGGAGTTTGGGCACTGAAGCTTTCTTT	CASSVEGSLGTEAFF